The rows below give T cell receptor beta chains drawn from one sample of a study of blood T cells in healthy people across ages. TCRdb re-called the 5' RACE reads through MiXCR, storing one row per CDR3 protein. The data contain around 1,900,000 distinct CDR3 sequences, 39% of them singletons. Sequenced: blood. The receptor set was obtained from a human donor in good health. Each CDR3 is given with its conserved first and last residue. A D gene is named only where the DNA matches it firmly. Clone size appears in some rows only: once, few, many, or a class for an expanded clone.

clone_size	v_call	j_call	d_call	cdr3_aa	cdr3_nt
-	TRBV4-3	TRBJ1-1	-	CASSQDRSGESQNTEAFF	TGCGCCAGCAGCCAAGATCGTAGTGGGGAGTCCCAAAACACTGAAGCTTTCTTT
-	TRBV5-8	TRBJ2-7	-	CASSPIGGAEQYF	TGTGCCAGCAGCCCCATCGGGGGAGCCGAGCAGTACTTC
once	TRBV15	TRBJ1-2	-	CAAAQGGSGYTF	TGTGCCGCCGCACAGGGAGGGAGCGGCTACACCTTC
-	TRBV10-2	TRBJ1-4	-	CASIAGTTNEKLFF	TGCGCCAGCATCGCGGGTACAACTAATGAAAAACTGTTTTTT
-	TRBV12-3/TRBV12-4	TRBJ2-5	TRBD2	CASTRTSGGEETQYF	TGTGCCAGCACTCGGACTAGCGGGGGGGAAGAGACCCAGTACTTC
-	TRBV9	TRBJ1-5	TRBD1	CASSPGTGHNQPQHF	TGTGCCAGCAGCCCAGGGACAGGGCATAATCAGCCCCAGCATTTT
-	TRBV20-1	TRBJ1-5	TRBD1	CSARRTGSVGQPQHF	TGCAGTGCTAGGAGGACAGGGTCGGTAGGTCAGCCCCAGCATTTT
-	TRBV27	TRBJ2-1	-	CASSTRPISYNEQFF	TGTGCCAGCAGTACAAGACCCATTTCCTACAATGAGCAGTTCTTC
few	TRBV7-2	TRBJ1-2	-	CASSLTVRYGYTF	TGTGCCAGCAGCCTGACAGTTCGCTATGGCTACACCTTC
-	TRBV20-1	TRBJ2-7	TRBD2	CSATRGGRYEQYF	TGCAGTGCCACACGGGGGGGCCGCTACGAGCAGTACTTC